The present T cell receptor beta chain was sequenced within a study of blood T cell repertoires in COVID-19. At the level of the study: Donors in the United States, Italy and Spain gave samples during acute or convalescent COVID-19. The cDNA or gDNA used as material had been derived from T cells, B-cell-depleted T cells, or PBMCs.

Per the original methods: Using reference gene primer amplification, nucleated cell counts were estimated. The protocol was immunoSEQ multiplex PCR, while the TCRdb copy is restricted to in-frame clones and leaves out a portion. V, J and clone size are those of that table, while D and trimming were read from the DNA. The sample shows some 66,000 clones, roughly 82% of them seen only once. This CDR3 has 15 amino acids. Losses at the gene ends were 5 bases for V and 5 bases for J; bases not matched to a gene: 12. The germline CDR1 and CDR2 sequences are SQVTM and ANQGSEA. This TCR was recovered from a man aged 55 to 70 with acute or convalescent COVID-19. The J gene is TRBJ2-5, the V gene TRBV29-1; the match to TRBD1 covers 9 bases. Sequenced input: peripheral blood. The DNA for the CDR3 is TGCAGCGTTAGCCCAAAGACAGGGGGGAGGGAGACCCAGTACTTC. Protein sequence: CSVSPKTGGRETQYF.